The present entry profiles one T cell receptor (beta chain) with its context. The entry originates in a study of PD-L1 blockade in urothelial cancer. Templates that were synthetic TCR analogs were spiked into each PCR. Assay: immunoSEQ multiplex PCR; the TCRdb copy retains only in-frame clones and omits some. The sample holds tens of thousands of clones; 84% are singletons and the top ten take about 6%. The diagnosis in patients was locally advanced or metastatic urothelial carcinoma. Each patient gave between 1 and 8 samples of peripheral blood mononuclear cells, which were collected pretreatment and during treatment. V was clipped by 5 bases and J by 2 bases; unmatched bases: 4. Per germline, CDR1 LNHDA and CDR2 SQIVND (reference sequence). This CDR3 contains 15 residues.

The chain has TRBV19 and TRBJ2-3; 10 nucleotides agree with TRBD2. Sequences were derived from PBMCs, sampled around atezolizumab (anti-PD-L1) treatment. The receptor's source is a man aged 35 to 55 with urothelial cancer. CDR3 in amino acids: CASSALAGSTDTQYF. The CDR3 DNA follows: TGTGCCAGTAGTGCACTAGCGGGGTCCACAGATACGCAGTATTTT.